This TCR beta chain was sequenced in a study of T-cell memory formation after mild COVID-19. For the study at large: TCR clustering was largely donor specific. Study-wide results and caveats: Clones that shrank (day 15 to 85) were balanced CD4/CD8, whereas later expanders leaned CD4+. The second-wave clones peaking on day 37 were not confirmed as SARS-CoV-2-specific. Memory cells collected pre-infection included some clones that later responded, suggesting cross-reactive memory joined.

TCRdb re-derived calls from the 5' RACE reads in MiXCR, one entry per CDR3 protein. The sample shows roughly 500,000 distinct CDR3 sequences, around 21% of them seen only once. The CDR3 loop spans 11 amino acids. The ends were cut back, 4 bases at V and 9 bases at J, with 8 bases in the middle. CDR1 and CDR2 from the germline V gene are SGDLS and YYNGEE. This clonotype was observed at least ten times. Its target is unknown. This receptor was taken from an adult woman who had mild COVID-19 (a few samples of this study predate the infection). Cell type and time point are not known. This chain links TRBV9 with TRBJ2-1; D is ambiguous. Sequenced sample: PBMCs or a T cell subset sorted from them (not recorded which). For the CDR3, the DNA is TGTGCCAGCAGCCCCGGATCTGAGCAGTTCTTC. Translation gives CASSPGSEQFF.